Below, 25 T cell receptor beta chains from the same sample are listed, as sequenced in a study of cytomegalovirus exposure and HLA in healthy donors. Primers included in the PCR were 60 Vbeta and 13 Jbeta primers. Using immunoSEQ multiplex PCR, the repertoire was profiled, and TCRdb retains in-frame clones only, with some absent. In the table there are some 70,000 clones, around 81% of which are singletons. Sequencing input: PBMCs. These receptors were obtained from a man aged 45-65 years in good health and CMV-seronegative.

The J gene is TRBJ2-2, the V gene TRBV27, with D possibly TRBD1 on 5 matching bases. The CDR3 runs 14 residues. V was cut by 3 bases and J by 6 bases, with 11 bases left in between. Germline V lookup: CDR1 MNHEY, CDR2 SMNVEV (reference sequence). The CDR3 reads CASSLAGFPGELFF. CDR3 coding DNA: TGTGCCAGCAGTTTGGCAGGGTTCCCCGGGGAGCTGTTTTTT.

J is TRBJ1-5 and V is TRBV30, with 9 bases matching TRBD1. V was pared by 0 bases and J by 5 bases, with 5 bases of the junction left unmatched. The CDR3 is 15 residues long. Germline assignment: CDR1 GTSNPN and CDR2 SVGIG (reference sequence). The DNA for the CDR3 is TGTGCCTGGAGTGTGGGACAGGGTAATGATCAGCCCCAGCATTTT. As protein: CAWSVGQGNDQPQHF.

The V call is TRBV2, the J call TRBJ1-5; D gene unclear. Per the germline V gene, CDR1 is SNHLY and CDR2 is FYNNEI. The CDR3 runs to 14 residues. V was trimmed by 7 bases and J by 5 bases, leaving 15 bases between them. The CDR3 bases are TGTGCCAGCACCACTGGCCTTCTAGATCAGCCCCAGCATTTT. As protein: CASTTGLLDQPQHF.

The DNA of the CDR3 is TGCGCCAGCAGCTTGCGGGCAGGGGGAAGGGAAAAACTGTTTTTT. Amino acid sequence: CASSLRAGGREKLFF. The V gene is TRBV4-1, the J gene TRBJ1-4, with TRBD1 matching 7 bases. The CDR3 has 15 residues. The V gene end was trimmed by 5 bases and the J gene end by 8 bases; junction bases not matched to a gene: 11. The germline V gene has CDR1 MGHRA and CDR2 YSYEKL.

CDR3 nucleotide sequence: TGTGCCAGCAGTTACTACCGATTTACTAGTTTGGGTGAGCAGTTCTTC. Amino acid sequence: CASSYYRFTSLGEQFF. The V gene is TRBV6-5, the J gene TRBJ2-1; possible D gene TRBD2, 5 bases. Looked up from germline, CDR1 is MNHEY and CDR2 is SVGAGI. The CDR3 spans 16 residues. The germline V and J ends were trimmed by 1 base and 9 bases, with 19 bases remaining between them.

This clone was seen a single time. This sequence joins TRBV7-8 and TRBJ1-4; TRBD1 matches at 7 bases. The length of the CDR3 is 15 residues. Germline CDR1 is SGHVS and CDR2 is FQNEAQ. V was pared by 5 bases and J by 4 bases, with 7 bases of the junction left unmatched. The CDR3 sequence is CASSPLGTVNEKLFF. The CDR3 region has the DNA TGTGCCAGCAGCCCACTGGGGACAGTTAATGAAAAACTGTTTTTT.

The chain links TRBV10-1 to TRBJ2-7; 10 nucleotides align to TRBD1. V was clipped by 4 bases and J by 5 bases; unmatched bases: 5. In germline, CDR1 is WNHNN, CDR2 SYGVQD (reference sequence). The CDR3 consists of 14 residues. The CDR3 region is CASSVRDRGHEQYF. Written as DNA, the CDR3 is TGCGCCAGCAGTGTCCGGGACAGGGGACACGAGCAGTACTTC.

The genes are TRBV4-2 and TRBJ2-1, with TRBD2 matching 9 bases. V shed 4 bases, J shed 10 bases, and the junction held 5 bases outside the gene matches. The CDR3 length is 13 residues. Germline V gives CDR1 LGHNA, CDR2 YNFKEQ. The CDR3 loop is CASSRESGREQFF. The CDR3 DNA is TGTGCCAGCAGCCGAGAAAGCGGGAGGGAGCAGTTCTTC.

The rearrangement links TRBV10-3 to TRBJ1-1; tentatively, D is TRBD1 (5 bases). CDR3 length equals 15 residues. Germline V CDR1 and CDR2: ENHRY, SYGVKD. V lost 3 bases and J lost 1, with 12 bases in between. The CDR3 DNA sequence: TGTGCCATCAGTGATTGGGGCGGCGGGAACACTGAAGCTTTCTTT. As protein: CAISDWGGGNTEAFF.

This clone showed up just a few times. The J gene is TRBJ2-5, the V gene TRBV5-4, with TRBD1 matching over 8 bases. In germline, CDR1 is SGHNT, CDR2 YYREEE (reference sequence). The length of the CDR3 is 15 residues. V lost 1 base, J lost 2 bases, and 4 bases stayed unmatched. CDR3 in amino acids: CASSLMTGVQETQYF. DNA of the CDR3: TGTGCCAGCAGCTTGATGACAGGGGTGCAAGAGACCCAGTACTTC.

This clone was seen only once. This chain connects TRBV30 to TRBJ2-2; a weak D match, TRBD1 (5 bases). Germline-derived CDR1 and CDR2 are GTSNPN and SVGIG (reference sequence). This CDR3 has 13 residues. V lost 1 base, J lost 6 bases, and 9 bases lay in between. The DNA for the CDR3 is TGTGCCTGGAGTGAAGGGGCCGCCGGGGAGCTGTTTTTT. Protein sequence: CAWSEGAAGELFF.

V gene TRBV28 combines with J gene TRBJ2-1; D is perhaps TRBD2 (6 bases). This CDR3 region has 17 residues. Germline V gives CDR1 MDHEN, CDR2 SYDVKM. V was cut by 6 bases and J by 0 bases, with 18 bases left in between. The CDR3 DNA sequence: TGTGCCAGCAGATGGTCTAGCGCCCAATTCTCCTACAATGAGCAGTTCTTC. It is translated as CASRWSSAQFSYNEQFF.

V gene TRBV5-1 combines with J gene TRBJ1-3; D call uncertain. Trimming took 3 bases from V and 8 from J, leaving 6 bases between them. The CDR3 runs to 11 residues. Germline V gene lookup returns CDR1 SGHRS and CDR2 YFSETQ. CDR3 sequence (DNA): TGCGCCAGCAGCTCAGGTGACACCATATATTTT. Translation: CASSSGDTIYF.

The rearrangement joins TRBV19 to TRBJ2-7, with D unresolved. V lost 3 bases and J 2 bases, leaving 11 bases between the germline ends. The CDR3 totals 14 residues. CDR1 and CDR2 (germline): LNHDA, SQIVND (reference sequence). For the CDR3, the DNA is TGTGCCAGTAGTATGTACAGTAATGCCTACGAGCAGTACTTC. Residues: CASSMYSNAYEQYF.

The chain joins TRBV19 to TRBJ2-1, with TRBD2 as a possible D gene (5 bases). Trimming took 6 bases from V and 0 from J, leaving 18 bases between them. The CDR3 loop spans 17 amino acids. Looked up from germline, CDR1 is LNHDA and CDR2 is SQIVND (reference sequence). CDR3 DNA: TGTGCCAGTAGCCCGAGGACTGGCCCCAGCTCCTACAATGAGCAGTTCTTC. This sequence encodes CASSPRTGPSSYNEQFF. Looking up the rest from reference TRBV19 and TRBJ2-1 gives the full variable domain: DGGITQSPKYLFRKEGQNVTLSCEQNLNHDAMYWYRQDPGQGLRLIYYSQIVNDFQKGDIAEGYSVSREKKESFPLTVTSAQKNPTAFYLCASSPRTGPSSYNEQFFGPGTRLTVL.

The V gene is TRBV7-2, the J gene TRBJ2-7; 7 positions agree with TRBD2. The germline CDR1 and CDR2 sequences are SGHTA and FQGNSA. The CDR3 length is 15 residues. Trimming at V came to 6 bases and at J to 5 bases, leaving 13 bases not matched to a gene. The CDR3 region has the DNA TGTGCCAGCAGTCCCGGCGGCGGGAGAGCCCACGAGCAGTACTTC. This encodes CASSPGGGRAHEQYF.

The J gene is TRBJ1-4, the V gene TRBV6-1; TRBD1 matches 7 bases. Trimming took 1 base from V and 10 from J; bases not matched to a gene: 9. Germline V lookup: CDR1 MNHNS, CDR2 SASEGT. This CDR3 is built from 15 residues. CDR3 nucleotide sequence: TGTGCCAGCAGTGAAGGGGGACAGCGGAGCGGAAAACTGTTTTTT. Translated, it gives CASSEGGQRSGKLFF.

The chain is built from TRBV6-1 and TRBJ1-2, with 8 bases that match TRBD1. The V and J ends lost 2 bases and 2 bases, in that order; junction bases with no gene match: 4. The length of the CDR3 is 15 residues. Germline CDR1 MNHNS, CDR2 SASEGT. The DNA for the CDR3 is TGTGCCAGCAGTGAACCCGGACAGGGCAACTATGGCTACACCTTC. It yields the protein CASSEPGQGNYGYTF.

Here the CDR3 reads CASSQTGDGRNQPQHF. In nucleotides, the CDR3 is TGTGCCAGCTCACAAACAGGGGACGGGCGCAATCAGCCCCAGCATTTT. The chain links TRBV18 to TRBJ1-5; 7 bases agree with TRBD1. This CDR3 has 16 residues. Germline lookup yields CDR1 KGHSH and CDR2 LQKENI. The V and J ends lost 4 bases and 2 bases, in that order; junction bases with no gene match: 8.

A note on this clone: The CDR3 does not end in the conserved phenylalanine or tryptophan, so this is likely a read error. The chain combines TRBV29-1 with TRBJ1-1; 10 nucleotides agree with TRBD1. Germline V gives CDR1 SQVTM, CDR2 ANQGSEA. The CDR3 has 14 amino acids. V shed 6 bases and J 6 bases; nucleotides not matched to a gene: 10. The CDR3 is CSVRYSGTGAEAFV. DNA of the CDR3: TGCAGCGTCCGATATTCCGGGACAGGGGCTGAAGCTTTCGTT.

The chain has TRBV7-2 and TRBJ2-7; 15 bases are shared with TRBD2. V shed 2 bases and J 6 bases; nucleotides not matched to a gene: 2. Germline V gene sequence: CDR1 SGHTA, CDR2 FQGNSA. The CDR3 has 15 amino acids. The CDR3: CASSLRTSGRGEQYF. DNA for the CDR3: TGTGCCAGCAGCTTAAGGACTAGCGGGAGGGGCGAGCAGTACTTC. The full variable domain, in which reference TRBV7-2 and TRBJ2-7 provide the parts outside the CDR3, is GAGVSQSPSNKVTEKGKDVELRCDPISGHTALYWYRQSLGQGLEFLIYFQGNSAPDKSGLPSDRFSAERTGGSVSTLTIQRTQQEDSAVYLCASSLRTSGRGEQYFGPGTRLTVT.

The CDR3: CASSQSPRGNQPQHF. DNA of the CDR3: TGCGCCAGCAGCCAATCCCCTCGAGGAAATCAGCCCCAGCATTTT. The chain joins TRBV4-1 to TRBJ1-5; unclear D gene. The V and J ends lost 2 bases and 4 bases respectively, with 12 bases between them. The V gene's germline CDR1 is MGHRA and CDR2 YSYEKL. The CDR3 spans 15 residues.

V is TRBV28 and J is TRBJ2-1; 10 bases match TRBD2. CDR1 and CDR2 from the germline V gene are MDHEN and SYDVKM. This CDR3 comprises 16 residues. Losses at the gene ends were 5 bases for V and 1 base for J; bases not matched to a gene: 5. The CDR3 DNA reads as TGTGCCAGCAGTCCTAGCGGGAGACTTTCCTACAATGAGCAGTTCTTC. Protein sequence: CASSPSGRLSYNEQFF. Filled out from reference TRBV28 and TRBJ2-1, the complete variable domain reads DVKVTQSSRYLVKRTGEKVFLECVQDMDHENMFWYRQDPGLGLRLIYFSYDVKMKEKGDIPEGYSVSREKKERFSLILESASTNQTSMYLCASSPSGRLSYNEQFFGPGTRLTVL.

The J gene is TRBJ2-7, the V gene TRBV7-2, with D maybe TRBD1 (5 bases). The germline V and J ends were trimmed by 4 bases and 4 bases, with 17 bases remaining between them. The germline V gene has CDR1 SGHTA and CDR2 FQGNSA. CDR3 length: 15 amino acids. The CDR3 region is CASSWQGGGRYEQYF. The DNA of the CDR3 is TGTGCCAGCAGCTGGCAGGGCGGCGGACGGTACGAGCAGTACTTC.

The V and J genes are TRBV7-2 and TRBJ1-1; maybe TRBD1 (5 bases). This CDR3 has 15 residues. Germline-derived CDR1 and CDR2 are SGHTA and FQGNSA. V gave up 4 bases and J gave up 2 bases, with 14 bases separating them. The CDR3 spells CASSYSGTGNTEAFF. The CDR3 DNA is TGTGCCAGCAGCTATAGCGGGACGGGCAACACTGAAGCTTTCTTT.